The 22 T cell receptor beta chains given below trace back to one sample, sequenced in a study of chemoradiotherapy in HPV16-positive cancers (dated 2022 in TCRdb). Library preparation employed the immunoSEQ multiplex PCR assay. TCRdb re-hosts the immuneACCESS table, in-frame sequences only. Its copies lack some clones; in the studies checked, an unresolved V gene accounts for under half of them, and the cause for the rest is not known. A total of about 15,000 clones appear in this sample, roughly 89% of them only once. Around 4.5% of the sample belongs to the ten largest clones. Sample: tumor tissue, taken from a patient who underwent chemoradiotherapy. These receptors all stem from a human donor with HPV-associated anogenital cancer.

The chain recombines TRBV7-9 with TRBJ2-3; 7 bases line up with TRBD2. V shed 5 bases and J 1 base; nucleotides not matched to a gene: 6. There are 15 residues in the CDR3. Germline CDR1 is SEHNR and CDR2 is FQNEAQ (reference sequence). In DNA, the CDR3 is TGTGCCAGCAGCGTCGCAGCGGGGCGCACAGATACGCAGTATTTT. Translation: CASSVAAGRTDTQYF.

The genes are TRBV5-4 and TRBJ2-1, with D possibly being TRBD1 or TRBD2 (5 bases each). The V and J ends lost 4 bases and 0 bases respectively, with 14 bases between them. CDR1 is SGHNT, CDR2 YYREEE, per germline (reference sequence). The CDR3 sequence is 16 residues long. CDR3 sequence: CASSQLARGSYNEQFF. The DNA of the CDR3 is TGTGCCAGCAGCCAATTAGCGAGGGGCTCCTACAATGAGCAGTTCTTC.

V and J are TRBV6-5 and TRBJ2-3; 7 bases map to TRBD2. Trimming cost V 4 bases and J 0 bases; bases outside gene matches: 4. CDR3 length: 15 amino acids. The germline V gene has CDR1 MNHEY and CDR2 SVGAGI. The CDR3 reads CASSLTTSSTDTQYF. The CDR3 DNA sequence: TGTGCCAGCAGTTTGACGACTAGCAGCACAGATACGCAGTATTTT.

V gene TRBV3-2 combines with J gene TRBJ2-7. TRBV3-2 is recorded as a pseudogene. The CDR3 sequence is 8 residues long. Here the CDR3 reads CASRYRGV. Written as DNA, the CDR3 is TGTGCCAGCAGATATAGGGGGGTC.

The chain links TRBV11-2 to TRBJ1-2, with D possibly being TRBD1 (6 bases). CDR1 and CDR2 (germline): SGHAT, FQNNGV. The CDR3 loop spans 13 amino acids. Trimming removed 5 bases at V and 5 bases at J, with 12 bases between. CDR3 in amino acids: CASSVGAEYGYTF. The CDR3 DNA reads TGTGCCAGCAGCGTGGGGGCCGAATATGGCTACACCTTC.

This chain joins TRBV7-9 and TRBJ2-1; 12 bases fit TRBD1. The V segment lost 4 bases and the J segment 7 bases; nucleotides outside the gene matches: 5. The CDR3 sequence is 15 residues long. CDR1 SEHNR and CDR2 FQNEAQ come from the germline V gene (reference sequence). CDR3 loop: CASSWGQGALNEQFF. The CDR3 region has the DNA TGTGCCAGCAGCTGGGGACAGGGGGCGCTGAATGAGCAGTTCTTC.

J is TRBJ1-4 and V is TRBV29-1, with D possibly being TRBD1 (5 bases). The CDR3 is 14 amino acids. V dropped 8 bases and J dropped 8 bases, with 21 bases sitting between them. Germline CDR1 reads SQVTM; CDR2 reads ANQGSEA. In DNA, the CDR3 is TGCAGCCCCCCCCGTTGGGGGGGAGGAGAAAAACTGTTTTTT. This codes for CSPPRWGGGEKLFF.

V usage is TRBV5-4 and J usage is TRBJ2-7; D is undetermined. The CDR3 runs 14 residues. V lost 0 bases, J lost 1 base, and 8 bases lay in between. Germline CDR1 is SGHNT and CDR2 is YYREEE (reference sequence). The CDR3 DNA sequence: TGTGCCAGCAGCTTGGGAGACGGGTCCTACGAGCAGTACTTC. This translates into CASSLGDGSYEQYF.

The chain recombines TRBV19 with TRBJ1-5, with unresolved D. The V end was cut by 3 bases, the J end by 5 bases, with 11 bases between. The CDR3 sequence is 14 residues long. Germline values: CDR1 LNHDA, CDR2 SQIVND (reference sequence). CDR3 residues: CASSIGDGDQPQHF. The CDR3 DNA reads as TGTGCCAGTAGTATTGGGGATGGAGATCAGCCCCAGCATTTT.

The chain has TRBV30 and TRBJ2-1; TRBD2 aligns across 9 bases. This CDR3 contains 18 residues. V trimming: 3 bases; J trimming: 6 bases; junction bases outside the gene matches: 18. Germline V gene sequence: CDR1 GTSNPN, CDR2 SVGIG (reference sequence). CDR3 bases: TGTGCCTGGAGAGACCTTAGCGGGAGTTGGCGATTACGCAATGAGCAGTTCTTC. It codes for CAWRDLSGSWRLRNEQFF.

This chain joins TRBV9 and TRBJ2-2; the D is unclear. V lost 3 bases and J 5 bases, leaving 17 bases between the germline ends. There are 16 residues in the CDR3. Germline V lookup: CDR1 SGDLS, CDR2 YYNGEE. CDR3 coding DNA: TGTGCCAGCAGCGAATACCCTAGATCGGTTACCGGGGAGCTGTTTTTT. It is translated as CASSEYPRSVTGELFF. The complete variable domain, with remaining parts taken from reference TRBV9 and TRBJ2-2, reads DSGVTQTPKHLITATGQRVTLRCSPRSGDLSVYWYQQSLDQGLQFLIQYYNGEERAKGNILERFSAQQFPDLHSELNLSSLELGDSALYFCASSEYPRSVTGELFFGEGSRLTVL.

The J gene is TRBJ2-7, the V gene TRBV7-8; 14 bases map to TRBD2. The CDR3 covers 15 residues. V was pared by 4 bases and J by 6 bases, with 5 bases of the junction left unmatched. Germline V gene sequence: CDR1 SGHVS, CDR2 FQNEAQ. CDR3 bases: TGTGCCAGCAGCTCCAAGACTAGCGGGAGGGTCGAGCAGTACTTC. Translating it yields CASSSKTSGRVEQYF.

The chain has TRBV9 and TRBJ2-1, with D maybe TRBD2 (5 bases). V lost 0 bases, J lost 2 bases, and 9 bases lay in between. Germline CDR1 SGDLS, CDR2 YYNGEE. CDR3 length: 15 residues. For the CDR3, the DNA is TGTGCCAGCAGCGTAGACGAGGGAACCTACAATGAGCAGTTCTTC. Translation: CASSVDEGTYNEQFF.

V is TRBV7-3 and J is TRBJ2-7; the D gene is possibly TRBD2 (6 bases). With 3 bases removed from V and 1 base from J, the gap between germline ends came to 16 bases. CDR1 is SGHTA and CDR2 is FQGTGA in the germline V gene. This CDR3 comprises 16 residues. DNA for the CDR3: TGTGCCAGCAGCTTTTCAATGGGGGAGGCTTCCTACGAGCAGTACTTC. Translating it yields CASSFSMGEASYEQYF. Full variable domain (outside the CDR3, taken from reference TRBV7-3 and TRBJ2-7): GAGVSQTPSNKVTEKGKYVELRCDPISGHTALYWYRQSLGQGPEFLIYFQGTGAADDSGLPNDRFFAVRPEGSVSTLKIQRTERGDSAVYLCASSFSMGEASYEQYFGPGTRLTVT.

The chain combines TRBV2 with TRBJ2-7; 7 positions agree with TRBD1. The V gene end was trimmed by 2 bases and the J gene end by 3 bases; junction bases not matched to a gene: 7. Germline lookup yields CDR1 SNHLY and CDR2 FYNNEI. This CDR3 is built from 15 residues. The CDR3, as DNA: TGTGCCAGCAGTGAATGGGGACAGTCCATCTACGAGCAGTACTTC. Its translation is CASSEWGQSIYEQYF. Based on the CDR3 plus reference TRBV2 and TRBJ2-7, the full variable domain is EPEVTQTPSHQVTQMGQEVILRCVPISNHLYFYWYRQILGQKVEFLVSFYNNEISEKSEIFDDQFSVERPDGSNFTLKIRSTKLEDSAMYFCASSEWGQSIYEQYFGPGTRLTVT.

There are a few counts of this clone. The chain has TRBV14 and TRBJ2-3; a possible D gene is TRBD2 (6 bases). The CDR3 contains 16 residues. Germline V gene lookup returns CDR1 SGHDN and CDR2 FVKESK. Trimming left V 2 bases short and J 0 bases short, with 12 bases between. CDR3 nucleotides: TGTGCCAGCAGCCAACGGGGGAGGCCGAGCACAGATACGCAGTATTTT. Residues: CASSQRGRPSTDTQYF.

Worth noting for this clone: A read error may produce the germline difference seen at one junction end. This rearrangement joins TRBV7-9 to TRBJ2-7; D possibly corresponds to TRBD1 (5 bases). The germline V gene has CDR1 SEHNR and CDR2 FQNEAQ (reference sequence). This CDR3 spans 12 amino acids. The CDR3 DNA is TGTGCCAGCAGCTTAGCCCAGGGTCCCCACTCTTTC. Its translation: CASSLAQGPHSF.

The CDR3 sequence: CASSEDLGANEKLFF. CDR3 DNA sequence: TGTGCCAGCAGTGAAGATCTGGGGGCCAATGAAAAACTGTTTTTT. The V call is TRBV6-1, the J call TRBJ1-4, with D possibly matching TRBD1 (6 bases). The CDR3 runs 15 residues. V gave up 1 base and J gave up 5 bases, with 11 bases separating them. CDR1 is MNHNS, CDR2 SASEGT, per germline.

Here the CDR3 reads CASSLEGSEGTEAFF. Here the CDR3 DNA reads TGTGCCAGCAGCTTAGAAGGGTCGGAGGGAACTGAAGCTTTCTTT. This chain joins TRBV7-2 and TRBJ1-1; D is undetermined. The germline V gene has CDR1 SGHTA and CDR2 FQGNSA. The CDR3 has 15 amino acids. Between the trimmed V and J ends, which lost 1 base and 5 bases, there was a span of 14 bases.

CDR3 nucleotide sequence: TGTGCCAGCGGGGAGACACAGGGTTTGGGGGAGCAGTACTTC. It specifies CASGETQGLGEQYF. J is TRBJ2-7 and V is TRBV2; possibly TRBD1 for D (6 bases). The V gene's germline CDR1 is SNHLY and CDR2 FYNNEI. The CDR3 sequence is 14 residues long. The V gene lost 8 bases and the J gene lost 7 bases, with 21 bases spanning the gap. Using reference TRBV2 and TRBJ2-7 for the parts outside the CDR3, the full variable domain is EPEVTQTPSHQVTQMGQEVILRCVPISNHLYFYWYRQILGQKVEFLVSFYNNEISEKSEIFDDQFSVERPDGSNFTLKIRSTKLEDSAMYFCASGETQGLGEQYFGPGTRLTVT.

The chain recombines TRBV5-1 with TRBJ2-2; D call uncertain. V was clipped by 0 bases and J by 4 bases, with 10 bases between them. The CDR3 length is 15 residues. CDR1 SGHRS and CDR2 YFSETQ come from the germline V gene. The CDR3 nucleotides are TGCGCCAGCAGCTTGGATTTAGACTTCACCGGGGAGCTGTTTTTT. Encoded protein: CASSLDLDFTGELFF.

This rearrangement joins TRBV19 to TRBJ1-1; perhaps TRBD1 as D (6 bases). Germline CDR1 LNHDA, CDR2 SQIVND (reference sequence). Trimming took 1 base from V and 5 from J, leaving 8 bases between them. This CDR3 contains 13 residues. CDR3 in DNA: TGTGCCAGTAGTATAGTGGACAGAACTGAAGCTTTCTTT. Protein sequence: CASSIVDRTEAFF.